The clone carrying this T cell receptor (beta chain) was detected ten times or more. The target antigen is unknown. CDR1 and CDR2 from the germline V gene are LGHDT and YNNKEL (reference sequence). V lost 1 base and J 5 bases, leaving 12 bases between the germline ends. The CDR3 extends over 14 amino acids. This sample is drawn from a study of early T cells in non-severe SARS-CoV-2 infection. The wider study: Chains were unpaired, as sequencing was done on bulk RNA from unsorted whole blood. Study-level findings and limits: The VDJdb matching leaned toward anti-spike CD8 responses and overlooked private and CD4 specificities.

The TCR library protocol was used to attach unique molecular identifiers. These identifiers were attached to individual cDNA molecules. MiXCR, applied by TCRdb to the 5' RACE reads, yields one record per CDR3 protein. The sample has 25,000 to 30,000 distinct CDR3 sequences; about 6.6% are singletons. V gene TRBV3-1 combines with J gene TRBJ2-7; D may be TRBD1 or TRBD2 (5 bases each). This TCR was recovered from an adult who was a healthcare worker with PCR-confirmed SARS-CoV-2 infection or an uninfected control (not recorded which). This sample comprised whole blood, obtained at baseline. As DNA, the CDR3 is TGTGCCAGCAGCCAAGGACTGACGGGGCACGAGCAGTACTTC. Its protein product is CASSQGLTGHEQYF.